Listed here is a single T cell receptor beta chain. Vbeta (60) and Jbeta (13) primers were used in the PCR. Assay used: immunoSEQ multiplex PCR; TCRdb lists only in-frame clones, some missing. The sample shows approximately 130,000 clones, about 61% of them seen only once. These data are taken from a study of cytomegalovirus exposure and HLA in healthy donors. The V gene end was trimmed by 4 bases and the J gene end by 1 base; junction bases not matched to a gene: 6. CDR1 is SEHNR and CDR2 is FQNEAQ in the germline V gene (reference sequence). The CDR3 is 16 residues long. The V and J genes are TRBV7-9 and TRBJ2-2; the match to TRBD1 covers 7 bases. The clonotype comes from a middle-aged woman in good health and CMV-seronegative. The sequenced material came from PBMCs. CDR3 loop: CASSYFRDRNTGELFF. The CDR3, as DNA: TGTGCCAGCAGCTATTTCCGGGACAGGAACACCGGGGAGCTGTTTTTT. Complete variable domain (other parts from reference TRBV7-9 and TRBJ2-2): DTGVSQNPRHKITKRGQNVTFRCDPISEHNRLYWYRQTLGQGPEFLTYFQNEAQLEKSRLLSDRFSAERPKGSFSTLEIQRTEQGDSAMYLCASSYFRDRNTGELFFGEGSRLTVL.